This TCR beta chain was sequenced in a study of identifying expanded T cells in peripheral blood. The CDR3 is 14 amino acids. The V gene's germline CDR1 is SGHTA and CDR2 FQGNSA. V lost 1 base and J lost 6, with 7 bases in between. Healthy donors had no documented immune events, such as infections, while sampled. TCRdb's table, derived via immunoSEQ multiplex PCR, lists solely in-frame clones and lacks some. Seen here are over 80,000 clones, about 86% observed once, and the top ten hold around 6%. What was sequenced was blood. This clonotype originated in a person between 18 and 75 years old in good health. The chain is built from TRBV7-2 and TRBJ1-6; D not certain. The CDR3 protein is CASSLDFLNSPLHF. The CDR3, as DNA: TGTGCCAGCAGCTTAGATTTCCTTAATTCACCCCTCCACTTT.